Presented here are 8 T cell receptor beta chains from one specimen sequenced in a study of PD-1 blockade in classical Hodgkin lymphoma. Each patient's relapse followed autologous stem cell transplantation, and brentuximab vedotin exposure varied. Clones were sequenced by immunoSEQ multiplex PCR, and TCRdb holds only the in-frame ones, with some missing. There are about 36,000 clones in the sample; roughly three quarters occur only once, and 13% to 15% lies in the top ten. The input for sequencing was peripheral blood mononuclear cells (PBMCs), taken before the second cycle of nivolumab. These receptor sequences come from a human donor with classical Hodgkin lymphoma.

V and J are TRBV4-1 and TRBJ2-3; no firm D call. Trimming removed 0 bases at V and 0 bases at J, with 13 bases between. CDR1 and CDR2 from the germline V gene are MGHRA and YSYEKL. This CDR3 region has 17 residues. The CDR3 DNA follows: TGCGCCAGCAGCCAAGAAGGTGGGTTGCCCAGCACAGATACGCAGTATTTT. Its translation is CASSQEGGLPSTDTQYF.

This chain links TRBV6-5 with TRBJ1-4, with 10 bases matching TRBD1. CDR3 length equals 13 residues. V was pared by 7 bases and J by 7 bases, with 3 bases of the junction left unmatched. Germline V CDR1 and CDR2: MNHEY, SVGAGI. The CDR3 sequence: CASNDRGPEKLFF. In DNA form, the CDR3 reads TGTGCCAGCAACGACAGGGGGCCTGAAAAACTGTTTTTT.

The rearrangement uses TRBV28 and TRBJ2-5, with no clear D. This CDR3 is 15 amino acids long. CDR1 and CDR2 from the germline V gene are MDHEN and SYDVKM. V was shortened by 6 bases and J by 1 base, with 15 bases between the two germline ends. DNA of the CDR3: TGTGCCAGCAGCGCCTTCGGTGGTAGCCAAGAGACCCAGTACTTC. Translated, it gives CASSAFGGSQETQYF.

This chain joins TRBV19 and TRBJ1-1; 8 positions agree with TRBD1. V was clipped by 10 bases and J by 1 base; unmatched bases: 8. The V gene's germline CDR1 is LNHDA and CDR2 SQIVND (reference sequence). The CDR3 extends over 14 amino acids. CDR3 region: CATLTGVGNTEAFF. CDR3 in DNA: TGTGCCACCTTGACAGGGGTGGGGAACACTGAAGCTTTCTTT.

CDR3 sequence reads: CASSLGQPGNNEQFF. CDR3 DNA: TGTGCCAGCAGCTTAGGACAGCCCGGCAACAATGAGCAGTTCTTC. The genes are TRBV7-7 and TRBJ2-1, with D tentatively TRBD1 (5 bases). Trimming shortened V by 1 base and J by 5 bases, and 12 bases separated the two germline ends. The CDR3 sequence is 15 residues long. CDR1 is SSHAT and CDR2 is FNYEAQ in the germline V gene (reference sequence).

The chain links TRBV7-2 to TRBJ2-3, with 8 bases fitting TRBD2. This CDR3 contains 16 residues. CDR1 is SGHTA and CDR2 is FQGNSA in the germline V gene. V lost 5 bases and J lost 4; bases outside the gene matches: 11. CDR3 sequence reads: CASSNRGTRTSDTQYF. The CDR3 DNA follows: TGTGCCAGCAGCAACCGGGGGACTAGAACGTCAGATACGCAGTATTTT.

This chain uses TRBV6-5 with TRBJ2-7; 7 bases match TRBD1. V lost 5 bases, J lost 2 bases, and 6 bases stayed unmatched. The CDR3 contains 14 residues. Germline values: CDR1 MNHEY, CDR2 SVGAGI. The CDR3 DNA sequence: TGTGCCAGCAGTAGACAGGGAGCCCCCTACGAGCAGTACTTC. It yields the protein CASSRQGAPYEQYF.

The CDR3 DNA sequence: TGTGCCAGCAGCCCTCCGGGACAGTATGAAGCTTTCTTT. This sequence encodes CASSPPGQYEAFF. The rearrangement links TRBV7-9 to TRBJ1-1; TRBD1 agrees at 7 bases. The CDR3 has 13 amino acids. Losses at the gene ends were 5 bases for V and 7 bases for J; bases not matched to a gene: 7. CDR1 is SEHNR, CDR2 FQNEAQ, per germline (reference sequence).